These T cell receptor beta chains were read from a single sample in a study of T cell responses to AZD1222 COVID-19 vaccine. Sequenced by immunoSEQ multiplex PCR; TCRdb stores in-frame clones only, minus some. This sample carries 150,000 or so clones, more than 80% of them seen once, and the ten largest clones take 2.6%. Sequences were derived from peripheral blood, sampled on day 0 of AZD1222 vaccination. These receptors were taken from an adult in good health. Each CDR3 is given without its conserved first and last residue. Fields, in order: V gene, CDR3 protein.

>TRBV7-2
ASSRHRGGNTEAF
>TRBV19
ASRPQGLDYGYT
>TRBV6-1
ASSEGRGLNYEQY
>TRBV5-1
ASSLAGGLAGGPPYEQY
>TRBV7-2
ASSLGGQGRFSYGYT
>TRBV2
ASGTGKAF
>TRBV5-4
ASSLGGSEQY
>TRBV6-5
ASSSQRTGDLYGYT
>TRBV6-5
ASSLGRINEKLF
>TRBV6-5
ATRVLHSYNEQF
>TRBV18
ASSPPGQGIRSPLH
>TRBV2
ASSGGGTQY
>TRBV27
ASSSPGTYGYT